Given below is one TCR beta chain in context. What it binds is unknown. The junction does not match germline at one end; this may be a read error. Germline V gene data show CDR1 as PRHDT and CDR2 as FYEKMQ (reference sequence). The CDR3 contains 14 residues. Naive-designated CD8 cells lacked CD45RO, were positively enriched for CCR7, and omitted terminally differentiated effector memory CD45RA+ cells. This record belongs to a study of shared clonotypes between healthy human individuals. Study-level information: Each donor's CD8 memory used one plate, CD8 naive two, each CD4 subset three. Broader study findings: Relative to clonotypes present in all four donors, those not shared had lower generation probabilities.

In the authors' methods: ImmunoSEQ gave junction-only sequences without quality scores, so filtering differed. Assay: immunoSEQ multiplex PCR; the TCRdb copy retains only in-frame clones and omits some. V and J calls and clone size are copied from that table; D and trimming were computed from the DNA. The sample holds 600,000 or so clones; around 96% are singletons and the top ten take approximately 0.11%. The source is a woman aged 25 to 39 in good health. The chain links TRBV13 to TRBJ1-2; a possible D gene is TRBD1 (5 bases). The sequenced sample consisted of naive CD8+ T cells sorted from blood. The CDR3: CANSSPTARRGYTF. DNA for the CDR3: TGTGCCAACAGCTCCCCGACAGCTCGCCGGGGCTACACCTTC.